Listed below are T cell receptor beta chains from one sample, sequenced in a study of control samples from healthy donors and cancer patients. The method was immunoSEQ multiplex PCR; TCRdb's version includes in-frame clones alone and lacks a portion of them. The sample lists roughly 59,000 clones, roughly 90% seen once, with roughly 1.5% in the top ten. Sequencing input: PBMCs. The receptors originated from a man in his forties or fifties with colorectal cancer. The CDR3 runs from the conserved cysteine through the conserved F or W. D genes are given only for firm matches. Size is omitted from some rows. Given values are once, few, many or a class for expanded clones.

TRBV21-1	.	TRBJ2-1	.	CASSKGSSYNEQFF	TGTGCCAGCAGCAAGGGAAGCTCCTACAATGAGCAGTTCTTC
TRBV5-6	.	TRBJ2-1	.	CASSSGRDIGSYNEQFF	TGTGCCAGCAGCAGCGGACGTGACATTGGGTCCTACAATGAGCAGTTCTTC
TRBV7-2	.	TRBJ2-1	.	CASSYIGGVSSPTFF	TGTGCCAGCAGCTATATTGGGGGAGTCTCCTCCCCAACGTTCTTC
TRBV6-2/TRBV6-3	.	TRBJ1-5	TRBD1	CASSYQRGQGSFSNQPQHF	TGTGCCAGCAGTTACCAACGGGGACAGGGAAGTTTTAGCAATCAGCCCCAGCATTTT
TRBV5-1	.	TRBJ2-1	.	CASSLATGLSYNEQFF	TGCGCCAGCAGCTTGGCCACAGGATTATCCTACAATGAGCAGTTCTTC
TRBV5-1	.	TRBJ2-2	.	CASSSTGFGGELFF	TGCGCCAGCAGCTCCACAGGGTTTGGCGGGGAGCTGTTTTTT
TRBV19	few	TRBJ2-1	.	CASHMRGQNNEQFF	TGTGCCAGCCACATGCGGGGTCAGAACAATGAGCAGTTCTTC
TRBV4-1	.	TRBJ2-1	.	CASSHVPVGDEQFF	TGCGCCAGCAGCCATGTACCCGTTGGTGATGAGCAGTTCTTC
TRBV7-3	few	TRBJ2-1	TRBD2	CASSLTRTSGVREQFF	TGTGCCAGCAGCTTAACGAGGACTAGCGGGGTACGCGAGCAGTTCTTC
TRBV13	.	TRBJ2-1	.	CASSSTAGFEQFF	TGTGCCAGCAGCTCGACGGCGGGCTTTGAGCAGTTCTTC
TRBV7-3	.	TRBJ2-5	.	CASSFQGAAETQYF	TGTGCCAGCAGCTTCCAAGGGGCGGCGGAGACCCAGTACTTC
TRBV30	.	TRBJ1-3	.	CAWSVWAGNTIYF	TGTGCCTGGAGTGTATGGGCTGGAAACACCATATATTTT
TRBV2	once	TRBJ2-7	.	CASSASEKQYF	TGTGCCAGCAGTGCATCAGAGAAGCAGTACTTC
TRBV7-2	.	TRBJ1-1	TRBD1	CASRPTGLNTEAFF	TGTGCCAGCAGGCCGACAGGGTTGAACACTGAAGCTTTCTTT
TRBV6-4	.	TRBJ2-1	TRBD1	CASSVDRGDEQFF	TGTGCCAGCAGCGTTGACAGGGGCGATGAGCAGTTCTTC
TRBV18	.	TRBJ2-4	TRBD2	CASQGHRGETNIQYF	TGTGCCAGCCAAGGTCATCGGGGGGAGACAAACATTCAGTACTTC
TRBV19	once	TRBJ1-2	.	CASSIGPSYGYTF	TGTGCCAGTAGTATCGGACCGAGTTATGGCTACACCTTC
TRBV3-1/TRBV3-2	.	TRBJ2-1	TRBD2	CASSGLAGRQYNEQFF	TGTGCCAGCAGTGGACTAGCGGGGAGGCAGTACAATGAGCAGTTCTTC
TRBV5-1	.	TRBJ1-1	.	CASSLAGVGIAFF	TGCGCCAGCAGCTTGGCGGGGGTGGGGATAGCTTTCTTT
TRBV5-4	.	TRBJ2-7	TRBD1	CASSSKGAYAYEQYF	TGTGCCAGCAGCTCCAAGGGGGCATACGCCTACGAGCAGTACTTC
TRBV25-1	.	TRBJ1-1	.	CASQERGVAEAFF	TGTGCCAGCCAGGAGAGGGGGGTGGCTGAAGCTTTCTTT
TRBV7-7	.	TRBJ1-6	TRBD1	CASSSDRANSPLHF	TGTGCCAGCAGCTCGGACAGGGCCAATTCACCCCTCCACTTT
TRBV5-1	.	TRBJ2-2	TRBD1	CASSPGQGAFTGELFF	TGCGCCAGCAGTCCGGGACAGGGGGCATTCACCGGGGAGCTGTTTTTT
TRBV5-1	.	TRBJ2-5	TRBD2	CASSLGPTSVEETQYF	TGCGCCAGCAGCTTGGGCCCGACTAGCGTAGAAGAGACCCAGTACTTC
TRBV27	.	TRBJ1-5	.	CASRKQGSDQPQHF	TGTGCCAGCAGAAAACAGGGCTCGGATCAGCCCCAGCATTTT
TRBV15	once	TRBJ1-4	TRBD1	CATSSLKGFIQGPEKLFF	TGTGCCACCAGCAGCCTCAAGGGGTTCATACAGGGGCCCGAAAAACTGTTTTTT
TRBV29-1	.	TRBJ1-1	.	CSVVRGNTEAFF	TGCAGCGTTGTACGGGGTAACACTGAAGCTTTCTTT
TRBV4-1	once	TRBJ2-5	TRBD2	CASSPELAGGRETQYF	TGCGCCAGCAGCCCAGAGCTAGCGGGGGGGCGAGAGACCCAGTACTTC
TRBV18	.	TRBJ1-6	.	CASSPLDFGNSPLHF	TGTGCCAGCTCACCACTGGATTTCGGCAATTCACCCCTCCACTTT
TRBV5-5	.	TRBJ2-7	.	CASGLLRQEYF	TGTGCCAGCGGCCTTTTGAGACAGGAGTACTTC
TRBV19	.	TRBJ2-7	TRBD1	CASSRAGGNEQYF	TGTGCCAGTAGTAGGGCAGGGGGCAACGAGCAGTACTTC
TRBV5-4	.	TRBJ1-2	TRBD1	CASSLGTGANYGYTF	TGTGCCAGCAGCTTAGGGACAGGAGCTAACTATGGCTACACCTTC
TRBV19	medium-sized	TRBJ2-7	.	CATKKEGASYEQYF	TGTGCCACCAAAAAGGAGGGGGCCTCCTACGAGCAGTACTTC
TRBV2	.	TRBJ2-7	.	CASTESGSGAEQYF	TGTGCCAGCACGGAGTCGGGTTCTGGGGCAGAGCAGTACTTC
TRBV7-2	.	TRBJ2-5	TRBD2	CASSLDKVAGRVETQYF	TGTGCCAGCAGCTTAGATAAGGTAGCGGGCCGGGTAGAGACCCAGTACTTC
TRBV7-8	.	TRBJ1-5	TRBD1	CASSVKEGASNQPQHF	TGTGCCAGCAGCGTAAAAGAGGGGGCGAGCAATCAGCCCCAGCATTTT